This T cell receptor beta chain emerged from a study of response to subunit inactivated influenza vaccine. Findings and caveats of the study: New T cells are recruited in small numbers by each seasonal influenza vaccination, according to the authors' suggestion.

TCRdb used MiXCR to reprocess the RT-PCR reads, holding one entry per CDR3 protein. The sample includes about 780,000 distinct CDR3 sequences, roughly 20% of them seen just once. About this clonotype: Its antigen is unknown.

CDR1 is DFQATT, CDR2 SNEGSKA, per germline (reference sequence). The CDR3 contains 15 residues. V was clipped by 0 bases and J by 5 bases; unmatched bases: 9. The specimen was PBMCs from blood, collected less than 6 days after vaccination. J is TRBJ1-2 and V is TRBV20-1; TRBD1 matches at 7 bases. The TCR sequence derives from a man aged 45-65 years who received an inactivated influenza vaccine. The CDR3 reads CSARDPPDRVYGYTF. The CDR3 DNA reads as TGCAGTGCTAGAGACCCCCCTGACAGGGTATATGGCTACACCTTC.